This TCR beta chain was sequenced in a study of T cells in localized non-small cell lung cancer. Profiling relied on immunoSEQ multiplex PCR, and the TCRdb table lists in-frame clones only, not all of them. The sample includes fewer than 5,500 clones, 40% to 55% of them seen just once. Germline trimming cut 6 bases from V and 1 base from J; bases unmatched to any gene: 3. Germline-derived CDR1 and CDR2 are SGDLS and YYNGEE. The CDR3 is 13 residues long. Study-wide findings and caveats: Uninvolved adjacent lung showed the highest T cell clonality, exceeding tumor. Appearances in adjacent lung were noted for a median approximately 50 of the top 100 tumor clones. Sequencing covered just one tumor region, so heterogeneity cannot be ruled out.

This clone occurred a few times. Its target is unknown. Here the sequenced sample was lung tumor tissue, taken before any cancer treatment. The gene calls are TRBV9 and TRBJ1-1; 7 bases map to TRBD1. The sequence derives from a man aged 40 to 69 with stage I lung adenocarcinoma. CDR3 bases: TGTGCCAGCACCCAGGGGGAGAACACTGAAGCTTTCTTT. Protein sequence: CASTQGENTEAFF.